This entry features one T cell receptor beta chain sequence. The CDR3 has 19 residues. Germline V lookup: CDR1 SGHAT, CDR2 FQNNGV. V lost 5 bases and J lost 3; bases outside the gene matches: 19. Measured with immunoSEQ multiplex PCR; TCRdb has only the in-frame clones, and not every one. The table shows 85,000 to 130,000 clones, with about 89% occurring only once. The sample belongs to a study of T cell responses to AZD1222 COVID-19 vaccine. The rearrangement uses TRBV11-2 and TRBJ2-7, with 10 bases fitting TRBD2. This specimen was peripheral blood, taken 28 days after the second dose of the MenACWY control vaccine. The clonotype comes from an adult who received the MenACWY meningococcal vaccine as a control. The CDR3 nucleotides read TGTGCCAGCAGCCGCCAAATGACTAGCGGGTCTGGCCGGATCTACGAGCAGTACTTC. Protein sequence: CASSRQMTSGSGRIYEQYF.